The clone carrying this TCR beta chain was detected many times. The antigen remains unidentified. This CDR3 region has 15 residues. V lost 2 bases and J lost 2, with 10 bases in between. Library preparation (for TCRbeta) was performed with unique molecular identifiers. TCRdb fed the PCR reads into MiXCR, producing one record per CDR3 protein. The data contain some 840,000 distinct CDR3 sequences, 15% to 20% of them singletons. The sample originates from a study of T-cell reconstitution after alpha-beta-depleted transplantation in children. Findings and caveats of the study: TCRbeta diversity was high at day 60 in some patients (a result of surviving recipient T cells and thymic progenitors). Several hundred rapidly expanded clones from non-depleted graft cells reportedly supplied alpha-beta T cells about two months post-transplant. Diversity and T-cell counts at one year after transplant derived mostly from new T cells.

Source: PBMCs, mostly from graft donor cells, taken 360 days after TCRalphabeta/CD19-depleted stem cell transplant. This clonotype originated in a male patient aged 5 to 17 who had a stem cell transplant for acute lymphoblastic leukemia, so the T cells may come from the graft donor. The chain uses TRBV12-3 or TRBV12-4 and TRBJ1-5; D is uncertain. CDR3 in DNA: TGTGCCAGCAGTTTACATCGCGGCGGCAATCAGCCCCAGCATTTT. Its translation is CASSLHRGGNQPQHF.